This T cell receptor (beta chain) appears in the sequencing data of a study of T cell repertoires in cytomegalovirus infection (dated by TCRdb to about 2019). Study-level background: Donor HLA type was relevant to the analysis, as public TCR beta signatures indicated carriage of CMV infection together with the matching HLA type. Results and caveats for the whole study, not just this receptor: In the ex vivo response, HLA-C-restricted CMV-specific TCR beta clonotypes were dominant, and in two of eight donors the single most frequent clonotype came from this HLA-C-restricted group. In both this cohort and an independent cohort of 350 or so donors, the cumulative frequency of public TCR beta family members distinguished carriers of CMV infection plus the relevant HLA type.

This clonotype was counted at least ten times. Its antigen is still unknown. No much larger clonotype is one base removed from it; base qualities were not supplied. Instrument on record: Illumina HiSeq 1500. TCRdb redid the processing of the public reads, applying fastp at Q25 and MiXCR, and retained in-frame beta chains. Rows are combined by CDR3 protein, so each entry shows the most common genes and DNA. For this sample the table gives fewer than 550,000 distinct CDR3 sequences, of which more than 15% were detected only once. In total, the top ten clones hold 24% of the sample. The sequenced sample was CD8+ T cells from PBMCs. The TCR sequence derives from a human donor in good health (CMV status not recorded). Some clones in this sample may be carry-over from other donors' samples.

The sequence in DNA is TGTGCCAGCAGCCCCCGGGGGGGTCCTGGGGCCAACGTCCTGACTTTC. Its protein product is CASSPRGGPGANVLTF. The rearrangement combines TRBV7-6 with TRBJ2-6; TRBD2 agrees with 8 junctional bases. Looking up the germline V gene yields CDR1 SGHVS and CDR2 FNYEAQ. Inclusive of the bounding cysteine and phenylalanine, the CDR3 is 16 residues long. Only CDR3 DNA remains: 48 bases, in frame from the first base. The junction shows trimming of 5 bases on V and 2 bases on J, and the gene matches do not reach 5 bases of it.